This TCR beta chain was identified during a study of blood T cell repertoires in COVID-19. Study summary: There were acute and convalescent COVID-19 samples, and they came from the United States, Italy and Spain. PBMCs, B-cell-depleted T cells, or T cells provided the cDNA or gDNA that made up the material.

How the authors handled the data: Estimated nucleated cell counts came from reference gene primer amplification. Libraries were prepared by immunoSEQ multiplex PCR; TCRdb keeps only in-frame clonotypes and omits some of them. That table furnishes V, J and clone size, whereas the DNA furnished D and trimming. The profile shows over 75,000 clones, about 88% of them singletons. This TCR came from an elderly woman with acute or convalescent COVID-19. Sequenced sample: peripheral blood.

The CDR3 sequence is CASSLRNIQYF. CDR3 nucleotides: TGTGCCAGCAGTCTCAGAAACATTCAGTACTTC. The V gene is TRBV28, the J gene TRBJ2-4; D is ambiguous. V lost 5 bases, J lost 6 bases, and 5 bases lay in between. The CDR3 covers 11 residues. Germline CDR1 and CDR2: MDHEN and SYDVKM.